This T cell receptor (beta chain) comes out of a study of CD8 T cells in ankylosing spondylitis. Study-level results: There was a TCR beta motif, made of several highly homologous variants, that appeared characteristic of ankylosing spondylitis blood. In the blood and synovial fluid of reactive arthritis, some motif variants had been previously reported.

The CDR3 totals 14 residues. V was clipped by 3 bases and J by 4 bases, with 11 bases between them. Germline V gene data show CDR1 as SGHRS and CDR2 as YFSETQ. Quantitative barcoded 5'-RACE was used to prepare TCR beta libraries. TCRdb reprocessed the 5' RACE reads via MiXCR and lists one record per CDR3 protein. The profile covers 210,000 or so distinct CDR3 sequences, with around 8% appearing a single time and about 5% taken by the ten largest. This clonotype was observed at least ten times. The antigen is undetermined. The receptor's source is a female donor with ankylosing spondylitis or in good health (not recorded which). V gene TRBV5-1 combines with J gene TRBJ2-1, with a weak D call TRBD2 (6 bases). The sample taken for sequencing was blood, either unsorted or a sorted T cell fraction (not recorded which). For the CDR3, the DNA is TGCGCCAGCAGCTCCGGGACTCAGTACAATGAGCAGTTCTTC. Its protein product is CASSSGTQYNEQFF.